Listed below are T cell receptor beta chains from one sample, sequenced in a study of blood T cell repertoires in COVID-19. The data were produced by immunoSEQ multiplex PCR, yet TCRdb's version contains in-frame clones alone and is incomplete. The profile shows around 40,000 clones, roughly nine tenths of them singletons. The specimen was peripheral blood. The receptors stem from a woman aged 30 to 39 in a cohort sampled during active COVID-19. CDR3s include the opening cysteine and the closing phenylalanine or tryptophan. The D gene is left open where the match is weak. Only part of the rows carry a size: once, few, many, or a class if the clone is expanded.

D | size | V | CDR3
TRBD1 | . | TRBV6-5 | CASKAGTGSYEQYF
. | . | TRBV5-6 | CASRVQGTNTEAFF
. | . | TRBV24-1 | CATSSRANTGELFF
. | . | TRBV20-1 | CSASPLVSSYNEQFF
TRBD1 | . | TRBV9 | CASSSAGTGFNEQFF
TRBD2 | once | TRBV9 | CASSALAGHNEQFF
. | . | TRBV9 | CASSVGGPANYGYTF
. | . | TRBV6-2/TRBV6-3 | CASSSGQRGVNTEAFF
. | . | TRBV20-1 | CSARAENIQYF
. | . | TRBV4-3 | CASSQDRIAEEFF
TRBD1 | . | TRBV4-1 | CASSQETGQGILGGYTF
. | . | TRBV3-1/TRBV3-2 | CASSGRLGTGELFF
TRBD1 | . | TRBV19 | CASRGQGARGGYTF
. | . | TRBV7-9 | CASSLFQSGELFF
. | . | TRBV5-6 | CASSSQDYEQYF
TRBD2 | . | TRBV11-3 | CASSPRAGEPEGETQYF
. | . | TRBV14 | CASSQELGGAKNIQYF
TRBD2 | . | TRBV3-1/TRBV3-2 | CASSPVTSGSIADTQYF
. | . | TRBV11-2 | CASSLGGGLRYNEQFF
TRBD1 | . | TRBV10-3 | CAISGQGGNTIYF
TRBD1 | . | TRBV11-3 | CASSPDGTAIYNEQFF
TRBD1 | . | TRBV5-1 | CASSSGQGRMKEEKLFF
TRBD2 | . | TRBV28 | CASSLKLAGVYEQYF
TRBD2 | . | TRBV11-2 | CASSSEFVSGSSSYNEQFF
TRBD2 | . | TRBV25-1 | CASSETSGGAKNIQYF
TRBD2 | . | TRBV19 | CASTPSGRSDTQYF
TRBD1 | . | TRBV12-3/TRBV12-4 | CASRKGANQPQHF
TRBD1 | . | TRBV2 | CASSGQGAKQETQYF
TRBD2 | . | TRBV11-2 | CASSTRLAGVQETQYF